Shown below are 20 T cell receptor beta chains from a single sample sequenced in a study of regulatory T cells in long-lasting Graves disease. Arm-PCR of CDR3 regions and iRepertoire HTBI primers were used to build TCR beta libraries. TCRdb redid the calling of the multiplex PCR reads with MiXCR, one entry per CDR3 protein. The data hold about 470,000 distinct CDR3 sequences, with about 22% observed a single time. The time point is: persistent/refractory GD, antithyroid drugs over 5 years with positive TRAb. Making the TCR library involved RNA that had been extracted from PBMCs. Sequenced material: peripheral blood mononuclear cells (PBMCs), taken when the disease was refractory, from a patient treated with antithyroid drugs. The source is a female donor with Graves disease.

Only one count was recorded for this clonotype. The CDR3, as DNA: TGTGCCAGCGGTCCCCCCCCTTTGTTGGGACAGATAGGGGACAATGAGCAGTTCTTC. Translating it yields CASGPPPLLGQIGDNEQFF. The J gene is TRBJ2-1, the V gene TRBV27; 7 nucleotides match TRBD1. This CDR3 spans 19 amino acids. Germline V gives CDR1 MNHEY, CDR2 SMNVEV (reference sequence). V lost 8 bases to trimming and J lost 5 bases; unmatched junction nucleotides: 24.

About this clonotype itself: A far more abundant clone sits one base away, making this likely a read error. The chain has TRBV27 and TRBJ2-5, with TRBD2 matching 10 bases. Germline V gene lookup returns CDR1 MNHEY and CDR2 SMNVEV (reference sequence). The ends lost 5 bases at V and 4 bases at J; junction bases unmatched: 7. CDR3 size: 15 residues. The CDR3 loop reads CASSDGTSEAETQYF. CDR3 nucleotides: TGTGCCAGCAGTGACGGGACTAGCGAGGCAGAGACCCAGTACTTC.

The V call is TRBV14, the J call TRBJ2-5; D not resolved. The CDR3 is 12 amino acids. V lost 3 bases to trimming and J lost 5 bases, with 7 bases between them. Per the germline V gene, CDR1 is SGHDN and CDR2 is FVKESK. The CDR3 here is CASSQNMETQYF. The CDR3 DNA is TGTGCCAGCAGCCAGAATATGGAGACCCAGTACTTC.

The gene calls are TRBV7-9 and TRBJ1-1; D is possibly TRBD1 (6 bases). The length of the CDR3 is 14 residues. Trimming took off 8 bases at V and 4 bases at J, with 17 bases between the two ends. Germline values: CDR1 SEHNR, CDR2 FQNEAQ (reference sequence). The DNA for the CDR3 is TGTGCCAGCCGGGGCGGGGGGCTTCTCACTGAAGCTTTCTTT. Protein: CASRGGGLLTEAFF. The whole variable domain, filled in from reference TRBV7-9 and TRBJ1-1, reads DTGVSQNPRHKITKRGQNVTFRCDPISEHNRLYWYRQTLGQGPEFLTYFQNEAQLEKSRLLSDRFSAERPKGSFSTLEIQRTEQGDSAMYLCASRGGGLLTEAFFGQGTRLTVV.

This clonotype appeared many times. The V gene is TRBV28, the J gene TRBJ1-5; D is unclear. V lost 6 bases to trimming and J lost 4 bases, with 13 bases between them. The CDR3 covers 14 residues. The V gene's germline CDR1 is MDHEN and CDR2 SYDVKM. CDR3 sequence: CASSPDTGNQPQHF. The CDR3 region has the DNA TGTGCCAGCAGCCCTGACACCGGGAATCAGCCCCAGCATTTT.

Many counts were recorded for this clonotype. This chain connects TRBV18 to TRBJ2-5; D is uncertain. Looked up from germline, CDR1 is KGHSH and CDR2 is LQKENI. V lost 8 bases and J lost 0, with 7 bases in between. CDR3 size: 12 residues. CDR3 bases: TGTGCCAGCAGCCCAGACCAAGAGACCCAGTACTTC. Its translation is CASSPDQETQYF.

A few counts support this clonotype. V usage is TRBV9 and J usage is TRBJ2-2, with 8 bases lining up with TRBD1. Losses at the gene ends were 3 bases for V and 4 bases for J; bases not matched to a gene: 5. The CDR3 is made up of 15 amino acids. In germline, CDR1 is SGDLS, CDR2 YYNGEE. The CDR3 DNA is TGTGCCAGCAGCGCGGGACAGGACTTCACCGGGGAGCTGTTTTTT. This gives the protein CASSAGQDFTGELFF.

This clonotype turned up a few times. The J gene is TRBJ2-3, the V gene TRBV28; D tentatively fits TRBD1 or TRBD2 (5 bases each). The CDR3 is 11 amino acids. The V gene lost 4 bases and the J gene lost 7 bases, with 6 bases spanning the gap. Germline V gene sequence: CDR1 MDHEN, CDR2 SYDVKM. CDR3 in DNA: TGTGCCAGCAGTTGGGGGAATACGCAGTATTTT. Protein: CASSWGNTQYF.

This clonotype was seen ten or more times. The chain uses TRBV6-9 and TRBJ2-7; D is possibly TRBD2 (5 bases). This CDR3 contains 11 residues. Germline V gene data show CDR1 as MNHGY and CDR2 as SVAAGI. Trimming cost V 3 bases and J 6 bases, with 6 bases left between them. The CDR3 protein is CASSYGIEQYF. CDR3 bases: TGTGCCAGCAGTTACGGGATCGAGCAGTACTTC.

In its sample, this clonotype was seen many times. The chain couples TRBV19 to TRBJ2-7, with 7 bases fitting TRBD1. The V and J ends lost 1 base and 0 bases, in that order; junction bases with no gene match: 9. CDR1 LNHDA and CDR2 SQIVND come from the germline V gene (reference sequence). The CDR3 has 17 residues. Written as DNA, the CDR3 is TGTGCCAGTAGTATAGGTTCCAGGGGGATCGACTCCTACGAGCAGTACTTC. Translated: CASSIGSRGIDSYEQYF. Variable domain in full (rest from reference TRBV19 and TRBJ2-7): DGGITQSPKYLFRKEGQNVTLSCEQNLNHDAMYWYRQDPGQGLRLIYYSQIVNDFQKGDIAEGYSVSREKKESFPLTVTSAQKNPTAFYLCASSIGSRGIDSYEQYFGPGTRLTVT.

This clonotype was counted between two and nine times. The chain recombines TRBV19 with TRBJ1-2, with a weak D call TRBD1 (5 bases). Germline V gives CDR1 LNHDA, CDR2 SQIVND (reference sequence). The CDR3 consists of 13 residues. V was trimmed by 3 bases and J by 6 bases, leaving 11 bases between them. For the CDR3, the DNA is TGTGCCAGTAGTATGGCCGGCAGGGATGGCTACACCTTC. Amino acid sequence: CASSMAGRDGYTF. The full variable domain, with the rest looked up from reference TRBV19 and TRBJ1-2, is DGGITQSPKYLFRKEGQNVTLSCEQNLNHDAMYWYRQDPGQGLRLIYYSQIVNDFQKGDIAEGYSVSREKKESFPLTVTSAQKNPTAFYLCASSMAGRDGYTFGSGTRLTVV.

The chain links TRBV20-1 to TRBJ1-2; D not resolved. The germline V gene encodes CDR1 DFQATT and CDR2 SNEGSKA (reference sequence). V lost 4 bases, J lost 1 base, and 13 bases lay in between. The CDR3 length is 14 residues. The CDR3 nucleotides read TGCAGTGCTATCTCTGATACAATTAACTATGGCTACACCTTC. This gives the protein CSAISDTINYGYTF.

The V call is TRBV13, the J call TRBJ2-4; no firm D call. Germline V CDR1 and CDR2: PRHDT, FYEKMQ (reference sequence). V was cut by 1 base and J by 7 bases, with 14 bases left in between. The CDR3 runs 15 residues. CDR3 in amino acids: CASSLDLTLENIQYF. In DNA, the CDR3 is TGTGCCAGCAGCTTAGACCTAACCCTGGAGAACATTCAGTACTTC.

The chain combines TRBV7-2 with TRBJ2-7, with 10 positions matching TRBD2. CDR3 length: 17 residues. Germline CDR1 SGHTA, CDR2 FQGNSA. With V trimmed by 1 base and J by 7 bases, 13 bases remained unmatched. The CDR3 nucleotides are TGTGCCAGCAGCTTAGTGCCGACTAGCGGGTTCCAGGGTGAGCAGTACTTC. This codes for CASSLVPTSGFQGEQYF.

Turning to this clonotype: This may arise from a read error, as a much more abundant clone is one base away. The chain joins TRBV7-2 to TRBJ2-7, with D possibly matching TRBD2 (7 bases). Germline V gene data show CDR1 as SGHTA and CDR2 as FQGNSA. This CDR3 has 15 amino acids. The CDR3 reads CASSLISGGVYGQYF. Here the CDR3 DNA reads TGTGCCAGCAGCTTAATCTCGGGGGGCGTCTACGGGCAGTACTTC.

This clonotype was counted many times. A read error may produce the germline difference seen at one junction end. This chain connects TRBV12-3 or TRBV12-4 to TRBJ2-5; tentative D call: TRBD2 (6 bases). The CDR3 is 13 residues long. In DNA, the CDR3 is TGTGCCAGCAGCTTAGCGGTGCGAGAGACCCAGTACTTC. Its protein product is CASSLAVRETQYF.

This clonotype appeared many times. This chain uses TRBV20-1 with TRBJ1-1; D is undetermined. Trimming removed 8 bases at V and 11 bases at J, with 15 bases between. CDR1 and CDR2 (germline): DFQATT, SNEGSKA (reference sequence). The CDR3 consists of 10 residues. CDR3 protein: CSRIGTRAFF. CDR3 DNA: TGCAGTAGGATTGGAACAAGGGCTTTCTTT.

This clonotype showed up just a few times. V and J are TRBV7-2 and TRBJ2-3, with TRBD2 identical over 9 bases. With V trimmed by 3 bases and J by 4 bases, 20 bases remained unmatched. Germline CDR1 reads SGHTA; CDR2 reads FQGNSA. There are 20 residues in the CDR3. The CDR3, as DNA: TGTGCCAGCAGCTTCGGGGAGGGGCTGAGAGCGGGAGGAGAGGCAGATACGCAGTATTTT. Encoded protein: CASSFGEGLRAGGEADTQYF.

Only a few counts were recorded for this clonotype. The rearrangement joins TRBV5-8 to TRBJ1-2; the D gene is possibly TRBD1 (5 bases). CDR3 length: 13 amino acids. V gave up 1 base and J gave up 4 bases, with 8 bases separating them. Germline V gene data show CDR1 as SGHTS and CDR2 as YDEGEE. The CDR3 region has the DNA TGTGCCAGCAGCTTGAGACAGCCCTATGGCTACACCTTC. Its translation: CASSLRQPYGYTF.

This clonotype was detected ten times or more. The junction shows a germline mismatch at one end, possibly a read error. J is TRBJ2-5 and V is TRBV7-7; possibly TRBD1 for D (6 bases). The CDR3 is 15 amino acids. The germline V gene has CDR1 SSHAT and CDR2 FNYEAQ (reference sequence). CDR3: CASSLQGRAEETQYF. In DNA form, the CDR3 reads TGTGCTAGCAGCTTACAGGGAAGGGCCGAAGAGACCCAGTACTTC.